This T cell receptor (beta chain) was recorded in a study of chemoradiotherapy in HPV16-positive cancers. Here immunoSEQ multiplex PCR was the method, and the copy in TCRdb shows in-frame clones only, minus some. The sample carries some 7,400 clones, 82% recorded once. The CDR3 is 17 residues long. CDR1 is SGHTA and CDR2 is FQGNSA in the germline V gene. The V segment lost 3 bases and the J segment 4 bases; nucleotides outside the gene matches: 12. Worth noting for this clone: Its target is unknown.

Notes on the study in general: Candidate HPV-specific clones and E7-related TCR motifs grew in tumor during treatment. Functional assays defining HPV-specific T cells used only two HPV16-positive patients.

The chain joins TRBV7-2 to TRBJ2-3, with 8 bases identical to TRBD2. This sample comprised tumor tissue, obtained from a patient who underwent chemoradiotherapy. The TCR originated in a human donor with HPV-associated anogenital cancer. CDR3 loop: CASSFRGGREFSDTQYF. The CDR3 nucleotides read TGTGCCAGCAGCTTTCGGGGGGGCCGGGAGTTTTCAGATACGCAGTATTTT. The variable domain in full, with the rest retrieved from reference TRBV7-2 and TRBJ2-3, is GAGVSQSPSNKVTEKGKDVELRCDPISGHTALYWYRQSLGQGLEFLIYFQGNSAPDKSGLPSDRFSAERTGGSVSTLTIQRTQQEDSAVYLCASSFRGGREFSDTQYFGPGTRLTVL.